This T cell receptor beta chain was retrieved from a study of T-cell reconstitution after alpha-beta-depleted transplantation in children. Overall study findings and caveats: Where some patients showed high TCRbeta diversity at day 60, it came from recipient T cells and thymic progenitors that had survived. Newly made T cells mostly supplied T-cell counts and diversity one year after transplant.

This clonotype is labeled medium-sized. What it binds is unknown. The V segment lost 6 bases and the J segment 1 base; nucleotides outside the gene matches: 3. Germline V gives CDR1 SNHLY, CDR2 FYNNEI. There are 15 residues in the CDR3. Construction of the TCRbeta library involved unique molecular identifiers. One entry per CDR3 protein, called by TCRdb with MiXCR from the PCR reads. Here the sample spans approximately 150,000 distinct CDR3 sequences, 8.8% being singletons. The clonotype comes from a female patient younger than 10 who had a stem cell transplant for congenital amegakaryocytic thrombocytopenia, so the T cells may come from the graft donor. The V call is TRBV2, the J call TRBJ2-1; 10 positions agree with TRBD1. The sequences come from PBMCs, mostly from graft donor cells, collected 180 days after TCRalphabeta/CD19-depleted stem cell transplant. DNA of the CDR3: TGTGCCAGCAGCGGACAGGGGGGGTCCTACAATGAGCAGTTCTTC. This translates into CASSGQGGSYNEQFF. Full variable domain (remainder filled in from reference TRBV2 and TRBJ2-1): EPEVTQTPSHQVTQMGQEVILRCVPISNHLYFYWYRQILGQKVEFLVSFYNNEISEKSEIFDDQFSVERPDGSNFTLKIRSTKLEDSAMYFCASSGQGGSYNEQFFGPGTRLTVL.